These 17 T cell receptor beta chains came from one sample sequenced in a study of blood T cell repertoires in COVID-19. Sequencing used immunoSEQ multiplex PCR; TCRdb keeps in-frame clones, though not all of them. The sample consists of 250,000 to 350,000 clones, more than 70% of them appearing once. Sequencing was carried out using PBMCs or T cells enriched from blood (not recorded which). Every receptor here comes from a woman aged 30 to 39 who had recovered from COVID-19.

This sequence joins TRBV19 and TRBJ1-5, with 7 bases aligning to TRBD1. Looked up from germline, CDR1 is LNHDA and CDR2 is SQIVND (reference sequence). The CDR3 is made up of 12 amino acids. V was pared by 6 bases and J by 6 bases, with 2 bases of the junction left unmatched. This chain's CDR3 is CASRGGVQPQHF. CDR3 in DNA: TGTGCCAGTAGAGGGGGCGTTCAGCCCCAGCATTTT. The whole variable domain, filled in from reference TRBV19 and TRBJ1-5, reads DGGITQSPKYLFRKEGQNVTLSCEQNLNHDAMYWYRQDPGQGLRLIYYSQIVNDFQKGDIAEGYSVSREKKESFPLTVTSAQKNPTAFYLCASRGGVQPQHFGDGTRLSIL.

The chain carries TRBV13 and TRBJ2-5; 14 bases are a match to TRBD2. The trim removed 5 bases at V and 2 bases at J, leaving 7 bases unmatched. The germline gives CDR1 PRHDT, CDR2 FYEKMQ (reference sequence). CDR3 size: 17 residues. The CDR3 bases are TGTGCCAGCAGCCGTGGGACTAGCGGGGGTAGTCAAGAGACCCAGTACTTC. It translates to CASSRGTSGGSQETQYF.

The chain links TRBV19 to TRBJ1-2, with TRBD1 matching over 7 bases. This CDR3 has 15 residues. CDR1 is LNHDA and CDR2 is SQIVND in the germline V gene (reference sequence). V lost 6 bases and J lost 6; bases outside the gene matches: 13. CDR3 amino acids: CASRLSRQGLHGYTF. CDR3 DNA sequence: TGTGCCAGTAGGCTATCAAGACAGGGTTTACATGGCTACACCTTC.

This chain uses TRBV6-5 with TRBJ1-1; 7 positions match TRBD1. This CDR3 has 11 amino acids. With 5 bases clipped from V and 10 bases from J, the junction kept 4 bases outside the gene matches. Germline V gives CDR1 MNHEY, CDR2 SVGAGI. The CDR3 reads CASSTYRGAFF. The CDR3 DNA is TGTGCCAGCAGTACATACAGGGGAGCTTTCTTT.

This clone was seen a single time. This rearrangement joins TRBV4-3 to TRBJ2-5; a possible D gene is TRBD2 (7 bases). The germline V gene has CDR1 LGHNA and CDR2 YSLEER. The CDR3 is made up of 17 amino acids. V gave up 4 bases and J gave up 0 bases, with 18 bases separating them. CDR3 protein: CASSRNLAGAYQETQYF. The CDR3 DNA follows: TGCGCCAGCAGCCGCAACCTGGCGGGGGCGTACCAAGAGACCCAGTACTTC.

This rearrangement joins TRBV6-5 to TRBJ1-2; D unresolved. CDR1 and CDR2 from the germline V gene are MNHEY and SVGAGI. With 5 bases removed from V and 8 bases from J, the gap between germline ends came to 12 bases. The CDR3 totals 12 residues. Here the CDR3 reads CASSREAGGYTF. As DNA, the CDR3 is TGTGCCAGCAGTCGGGAGGCAGGCGGCTACACCTTC.

The chain recombines TRBV9 with TRBJ1-6; D is possibly TRBD1 (6 bases). V lost 2 bases and J lost 4, with 13 bases in between. The length of the CDR3 is 16 residues. In germline, CDR1 is SGDLS, CDR2 YYNGEE. CDR3 DNA sequence: TGTGCCAGCAGCGTTCGACAGGACCCTTATAATTCACCCCTCCACTTT. Protein product: CASSVRQDPYNSPLHF.

This clone has a single count. The V and J genes are TRBV10-3 and TRBJ2-3, with TRBD2 matching 11 bases. The CDR3 loop spans 17 amino acids. V lost 6 bases to trimming and J lost 7 bases; unmatched junction nucleotides: 15. From germline, CDR1 is ENHRY and CDR2 SYGVKD. The CDR3: CAIRETGTSGIPNTQYF. The DNA for the CDR3 is TGTGCCATCAGAGAAACCGGGACTAGCGGTATACCTAATACGCAGTATTTT.

This clone was counted a few times. The rearrangement uses TRBV28 and TRBJ2-1; 9 nucleotides match TRBD1. Germline assignment: CDR1 MDHEN and CDR2 SYDVKM. The CDR3 totals 14 residues. The J segment lost 5 bases and the V segment lost 7 bases, leaving 6 bases of the junction unmatched. Here the CDR3 DNA reads TGTGCCAGCACCCACGGGACAGGGCACAATGAGCAGTTCTTC. Encoded protein: CASTHGTGHNEQFF. Together with reference TRBV28 and TRBJ2-1, the CDR3 gives the full variable domain: DVKVTQSSRYLVKRTGEKVFLECVQDMDHENMFWYRQDPGLGLRLIYFSYDVKMKEKGDIPEGYSVSREKKERFSLILESASTNQTSMYLCASTHGTGHNEQFFGPGTRLTVL.

The rearrangement links TRBV6-1 to TRBJ2-3; 9 bases match TRBD2. The ends lost 0 bases at V and 3 bases at J; junction bases unmatched: 7. Germline CDR1 reads MNHNS; CDR2 reads SASEGT. The CDR3 runs 17 residues. In DNA form, the CDR3 reads TGTGCCAGCAGTGAAGCTTTGGGTAGCGGGGGAACAGATACGCAGTATTTT. Protein product: CASSEALGSGGTDTQYF.

The chain combines TRBV6-1 with TRBJ2-1, with D possibly matching TRBD1 (6 bases). There are 15 residues in the CDR3. V dropped 0 bases and J dropped 5 bases, with 11 bases sitting between them. The germline V gene has CDR1 MNHNS and CDR2 SASEGT. The CDR3 reads CASSEAFRGHNEQFF. The CDR3 DNA sequence: TGTGCCAGCAGTGAAGCGTTCAGGGGTCACAATGAGCAGTTCTTC.

The chain is built from TRBV4-3 and TRBJ2-3; tentative D call: TRBD2 (6 bases). Per germline, CDR1 LGHNA and CDR2 YSLEER. Trimming took off 0 bases at V and 1 base at J, with 11 bases between the two ends. The CDR3 covers 16 residues. The CDR3: CASSQDQASGTDTQYF. The CDR3 DNA follows: TGCGCCAGCAGCCAAGATCAAGCTAGCGGCACAGATACGCAGTATTTT.

Note on this clone: Different DNA sequences within this sample yield the same CDR3. This CDR3 is CASRGSGTDTQYF. CDR3 bases: TGTGCCAGCAGGGGGAGCGGGACAGATACGCAGTATTTT. The V and J genes are TRBV6-5 and TRBJ2-3; a possible D gene is TRBD2 (6 bases). The germline V gene has CDR1 MNHEY and CDR2 SVGAGI. The CDR3 sequence is 13 residues long. V lost 6 bases, J lost 3 bases, and 10 bases lay in between.

V is TRBV4-1 and J is TRBJ1-5; D gene unclear. CDR1 and CDR2 (germline): MGHRA, YSYEKL. This CDR3 has 16 amino acids. The V gene lost 5 bases and the J gene lost 3 bases, with 17 bases spanning the gap. The chain's CDR3 is CASSNIKGATNQPQHF. CDR3 bases: TGCGCCAGCAGCAACATAAAGGGAGCTACCAATCAGCCCCAGCATTTT.

The CDR3 coding sequence is TGCGCCAGCAGCCCTCGGATGGCGGGCACTGAAGCTTTCTTT. It specifies CASSPRMAGTEAFF. The rearrangement joins TRBV5-1 to TRBJ1-1, with D unresolved. Trimming pared 4 bases from V and 4 bases from J, leaving 14 bases between. Germline loops: CDR1 SGHRS, CDR2 YFSETQ. The CDR3 covers 14 residues.

This clone has more than one count but fewer than ten. The genes are TRBV12-3 or TRBV12-4 and TRBJ1-1; TRBD1 agrees at 7 bases. CDR3 length: 12 amino acids. J gave up 10 bases and V 4 bases, and 6 bases lay outside the gene matches. The CDR3 coding sequence is TGTGCCAGCAGTTGGACAGGACCGGGAGCTTTCTTT. Translation: CASSWTGPGAFF.

The rearrangement joins TRBV6-5 to TRBJ2-1; D may be TRBD1 (6 bases). The CDR3 extends over 13 amino acids. V lost 6 bases and J lost 10, with 16 bases in between. Germline CDR1 is MNHEY and CDR2 is SVGAGI. CDR3 region: CASRRSQGREQFF. The DNA for the CDR3 is TGTGCCAGCAGGAGGTCACAGGGACGAGAGCAGTTCTTC.